These T cell receptor beta chains were read from a single sample in a study of blood T cell repertoires in COVID-19. Generated by immunoSEQ multiplex PCR, the TCRdb table keeps only in-frame clones and is missing some. The sample has approximately 210,000 clones; around nine tenths are singletons. Material for sequencing was peripheral blood. All receptors derive from a woman between 40 and 50 years old with acute or convalescent COVID-19. CDR3s include the opening cysteine and the closing phenylalanine or tryptophan. Each record gives: D gene, clone size, V gene, J gene, CDR3 protein, CDR3 DNA. A D gene is named only where the DNA matches it firmly. Some rows have no size entry. The others give once, few or many, or a class for an expanded clone.

D: NA; size: NA; V: TRBV2; J: TRBJ1-1; CDR3: CASRTQQNTEAFF; DNA: TGTGCCAGCAGGACACAGCAGAACACTGAAGCTTTCTTT
D: NA; size: NA; V: TRBV11-2; J: TRBJ2-3; CDR3: CASSQPAGTTDTQYF; DNA: TGTGCCAGCAGCCAACCCGCGGGGACCACAGATACGCAGTATTTT
D: NA; size: NA; V: TRBV2; J: TRBJ2-1; CDR3: CASSEDYSYNEQFF; DNA: TGTGCCAGCAGTGAGGACTATTCCTACAATGAGCAGTTCTTC
D: NA; size: NA; V: TRBV7-2; J: TRBJ1-2; CDR3: CASSSTGGITGYTF; DNA: TGTGCCAGCAGCTCCACGGGGGGCATCACCGGCTACACCTTC
D: NA; size: NA; V: TRBV6-6; J: TRBJ1-3; CDR3: CASSYTGRGNTIYF; DNA: TGTGCCAGCAGTTACACTGGGCGCGGAAACACCATATATTTT
D: NA; size: NA; V: TRBV6-5; J: TRBJ1-2; CDR3: CASEGGGLSYGYTF; DNA: TGTGCCAGTGAAGGCGGGGGGCTGAGCTATGGCTACACCTTC
D: TRBD1; size: NA; V: TRBV29-1; J: TRBJ2-5; CDR3: CSVKRIVTGIQETQYF; DNA: TGCAGCGTTAAGAGGATTGTGACAGGGATACAAGAGACCCAGTACTTC
D: NA; size: NA; V: TRBV5-1; J: TRBJ2-1; CDR3: CASSSGGGSYNEQFF; DNA: TGCGCCAGCAGTTCAGGAGGAGGGTCCTACAATGAGCAGTTCTTC
D: NA; size: NA; V: TRBV7-9; J: TRBJ1-6; CDR3: CASSFGQYNSPLHF; DNA: TGTGCCAGCAGCTTTGGCCAGTATAATTCACCCCTCCACTTT
D: NA; size: NA; V: TRBV5-1; J: TRBJ2-3; CDR3: CASSLVVVRAGPSTDTQYF; DNA: TGCGCCAGCAGCTTGGTAGTAGTACGGGCAGGGCCATCCACAGATACGCAGTATTTT
D: NA; size: NA; V: TRBV12-5; J: TRBJ1-1; CDR3: CASGLDPGTEAFF; DNA: TGTGCTAGTGGTTTGGACCCGGGCACTGAAGCTTTCTTT
D: NA; size: NA; V: TRBV7-8; J: TRBJ1-2; CDR3: CASSPGTTYNYGYTF; DNA: TGTGCCAGCAGCCCAGGGACTACCTATAACTATGGCTACACCTTC
D: NA; size: NA; V: TRBV27; J: TRBJ2-2; CDR3: CASRWGTSGELFF; DNA: TGTGCCAGCAGGTGGGGGACATCCGGGGAGCTGTTTTTT
D: TRBD2; size: NA; V: TRBV3-1/TRBV3-2; J: TRBJ2-3; CDR3: CASRLAGGTTDTQYF; DNA: TGTGCCAGCAGATTAGCGGGGGGCACCACAGATACGCAGTATTTT
D: NA; size: few; V: TRBV7-8; J: TRBJ1-2; CDR3: CASSASQVPGYTF; DNA: TGTGCCAGCAGCGCGTCCCAGGTTCCTGGCTACACCTTC
D: TRBD1; size: NA; V: TRBV3-1/TRBV3-2; J: TRBJ1-4; CDR3: CASIGGAGEKLFF; DNA: TGTGCCAGCATAGGGGGCGCTGGGGAAAAACTGTTTTTT
D: NA; size: NA; V: TRBV6-5; J: TRBJ1-4; CDR3: CASSRRTATNEKLFF; DNA: TGTGCCAGCAGTCGACGGACAGCAACTAATGAAAAACTGTTTTTT
D: NA; size: NA; V: TRBV7-9; J: TRBJ1-2; CDR3: CASSPPLNYGYTF; DNA: TGTGCCAGCAGCCCTCCCCTGAACTATGGCTACACCTTC
D: TRBD2; size: NA; V: TRBV9; J: TRBJ2-1; CDR3: CASSLRIAGGHNEQFF; DNA: TGTGCCAGCAGCCTCCGGATAGCGGGGGGGCACAATGAGCAGTTCTTC
D: NA; size: NA; V: TRBV11-1; J: TRBJ1-5; CDR3: CASSLGRGQPQHF; DNA: TGTGCCAGCAGCTTAGGAAGGGGTCAGCCCCAGCATTTT
D: NA; size: NA; V: TRBV5-1; J: TRBJ1-2; CDR3: CASSPAPGINYGYTF; DNA: TGCGCCAGCAGCCCGGCCCCGGGGATTAACTATGGCTACACCTTC
D: TRBD1; size: once; V: TRBV5-1; J: TRBJ2-1; CDR3: CASSRTGGYNEQFF; DNA: TGCGCCAGCAGCCGGACAGGGGGTTACAATGAGCAGTTCTTC
D: TRBD2; size: NA; V: TRBV2; J: TRBJ2-3; CDR3: CASSEGGLATDTQYF; DNA: TGTGCCAGCAGTGAAGGGGGACTAGCCACAGATACGCAGTATTTT
D: TRBD2; size: NA; V: TRBV28; J: TRBJ2-3; CDR3: CASSIGLGRTDTQYF; DNA: TGTGCCAGCAGCATTGGACTAGGCCGCACAGATACGCAGTATTTT
D: TRBD1; size: once; V: TRBV30; J: TRBJ1-2; CDR3: CAWSVQGGYGYTF; DNA: TGTGCCTGGAGTGTGCAGGGGGGTTATGGCTACACCTTC
D: NA; size: NA; V: TRBV5-6; J: TRBJ1-4; CDR3: CASSFSGRGNEKLFF; DNA: TGTGCCAGCAGCTTTTCTGGCAGGGGTAATGAAAAACTGTTTTTT
D: NA; size: NA; V: TRBV5-1; J: TRBJ1-1; CDR3: CASSPNLDRGAFF; DNA: TGCGCCAGCAGCCCCAATCTAGACCGTGGAGCTTTCTTT
D: NA; size: NA; V: TRBV19; J: TRBJ1-2; CDR3: CASSSLQGWNGYTF; DNA: TGTGCCAGTAGTAGCCTCCAGGGGTGGAATGGCTACACCTTC
D: NA; size: NA; V: TRBV5-5; J: TRBJ1-6; CDR3: CASSWGGGNNSPLHF; DNA: TGTGCCAGCAGCTGGGGAGGGGGAAATAATTCACCCCTCCACTTT
D: NA; size: NA; V: TRBV20-1; J: TRBJ2-5; CDR3: CSAGPGETQYF; DNA: TGCAGTGCGGGCCCCGGAGAGACCCAGTACTTC
D: NA; size: NA; V: TRBV9; J: TRBJ2-5; CDR3: CASSVAPQYQETQYF; DNA: TGTGCCAGCAGCGTAGCACCCCAGTACCAAGAGACCCAGTACTTC
D: TRBD1; size: NA; V: TRBV9; J: TRBJ1-1; CDR3: CASSLTTGRGTEAFF; DNA: TGTGCCAGCAGCCTCACGACAGGGCGAGGAACTGAAGCTTTCTTT
D: TRBD1; size: NA; V: TRBV10-2; J: TRBJ1-2; CDR3: CASSGPTGGGYTF; DNA: TGCGCCAGCAGTGGTCCAACAGGGGGCGGCTACACCTTC
D: TRBD1; size: NA; V: TRBV12-5; J: TRBJ1-1; CDR3: CASGPGTGGLGRGGEEAFF; DNA: TGTGCTAGTGGTCCCGGGACAGGGGGCTTGGGCCGCGGTGGGGAAGAAGCTTTCTTT
D: TRBD2; size: NA; V: TRBV3-1/TRBV3-2; J: TRBJ2-1; CDR3: CASSLGGFNQGVQFF; DNA: TGTGCCAGCAGCCTGGGGGGGTTTAATCAAGGGGTGCAGTTCTTC
D: NA; size: NA; V: TRBV6-4; J: TRBJ1-2; CDR3: CASSDPPRGNYGYTF; DNA: TGTGCCAGCAGTGACCCCCCCAGAGGCAACTATGGCTACACCTTC
D: NA; size: NA; V: TRBV7-9; J: TRBJ2-5; CDR3: CASSFSRGFETQYF; DNA: TGTGCCAGCAGCTTTTCCAGGGGATTTGAGACCCAGTACTTC
D: TRBD1; size: NA; V: TRBV27; J: TRBJ2-1; CDR3: CASSPGTGGRNEQFF; DNA: TGTGCCAGCAGTCCCGGGACAGGGGGTCGCAATGAGCAGTTCTTC
D: NA; size: few; V: TRBV15; J: TRBJ1-4; CDR3: CATSRDAGAGNEKLFF; DNA: TGTGCCACCAGCAGAGATGCGGGGGCAGGTAATGAAAAACTGTTTTTT
D: NA; size: NA; V: TRBV5-1; J: TRBJ1-4; CDR3: CASSSQGFFNEKLFF; DNA: TGCGCCAGCAGTTCACAGGGTTTCTTTAATGAAAAACTGTTTTTT
D: NA; size: NA; V: TRBV2; J: TRBJ1-5; CDR3: CASSDTGNQPQHF; DNA: TGTGCCAGCAGTGATACAGGAAATCAGCCCCAGCATTTT
D: TRBD2; size: NA; V: TRBV5-1; J: TRBJ2-5; CDR3: CASSLGIAGETQYF; DNA: TGCGCCAGCAGCCTCGGAATAGCGGGGGAGACCCAGTACTTC
D: NA; size: few; V: TRBV3-1/TRBV3-2; J: TRBJ1-1; CDR3: CASSHDKWGTTNEAFF; DNA: TGTGCCAGCAGCCATGACAAGTGGGGGACTACAAACGAAGCTTTCTTT
D: NA; size: NA; V: TRBV5-6; J: TRBJ1-1; CDR3: CASSLDMNTEAFF; DNA: TGTGCCAGCAGCTTGGACATGAACACTGAAGCTTTCTTT
D: NA; size: NA; V: TRBV19; J: TRBJ2-4; CDR3: CASSIDPPAGRAKNIQYF; DNA: TGTGCCAGTAGTATAGATCCCCCGGCAGGTAGGGCCAAAAACATTCAGTACTTC
D: NA; size: NA; V: TRBV14; J: TRBJ2-5; CDR3: CASSQERGFPQYF; DNA: TGTGCCAGCAGCCAAGAAAGAGGGTTTCCCCAGTACTTC
D: TRBD1; size: few; V: TRBV27; J: TRBJ1-2; CDR3: CASSRAGTGGYGYTF; DNA: TGTGCCAGCAGTAGGGCCGGGACAGGGGGCTATGGCTACACCTTC
D: TRBD1; size: NA; V: TRBV5-1; J: TRBJ1-2; CDR3: CASSSWDSGGSGYTF; DNA: TGCGCCAGCAGCTCCTGGGACAGCGGAGGATCTGGCTACACCTTC
D: NA; size: once; V: TRBV18; J: TRBJ2-1; CDR3: CASSPTRVSYNEQFF; DNA: TGTGCCAGCTCACCCACCCGGGTCTCCTACAATGAGCAGTTCTTC
D: TRBD1; size: once; V: TRBV11-2; J: TRBJ1-4; CDR3: CASSLLRTGGEKLFF; DNA: TGTGCCAGCAGCTTACTGAGGACAGGTGGTGAAAAACTGTTTTTT
D: NA; size: NA; V: TRBV3-1/TRBV3-2; J: TRBJ2-2; CDR3: CASSQDRRGGELFF; DNA: TGTGCCAGCAGCCAAGATAGGAGGGGCGGGGAGCTGTTTTTT
D: TRBD1; size: NA; V: TRBV9; J: TRBJ1-2; CDR3: CAATPGGDNYGYTF; DNA: TGTGCCGCCACCCCAGGGGGCGATAACTATGGCTACACCTTC
D: NA; size: NA; V: TRBV6-6; J: TRBJ1-1; CDR3: CASSRGHNTEAFF; DNA: TGTGCCAGCAGCAGGGGACATAACACTGAAGCTTTCTTT
D: TRBD1; size: NA; V: TRBV30; J: TRBJ2-1; CDR3: CAWSPDRRREQFF; DNA: TGTGCCTGGAGCCCGGACAGGCGCAGGGAGCAGTTCTTC
D: TRBD2; size: NA; V: TRBV7-2; J: TRBJ2-2; CDR3: CASSFGGANTGELFF; DNA: TGTGCCAGCAGCTTCGGGGGGGCGAACACCGGGGAGCTGTTTTTT
D: NA; size: NA; V: TRBV29-1; J: TRBJ1-3; CDR3: CSVEDQGGTIYF; DNA: TGCAGCGTTGAAGATCAGGGAGGCACCATATATTTT
D: NA; size: NA; V: TRBV10-3; J: TRBJ2-1; CDR3: CAIRRDGVDNEQFF; DNA: TGTGCCATCAGGAGGGATGGGGTCGACAATGAGCAGTTCTTC